This TCR beta chain appears in the sequencing data of a study of cytomegalovirus exposure and HLA in healthy donors (dated 2017 in TCRdb). Context from the whole study: In an earlier analysis of several hundred of the donors, 250 to 300 Gb of sequence data and 95 million to 130 million unique TCR beta sequences from about 179 million T cells were reported. HLA typing included class I and class II loci at four-digit resolution. Several DR-DQ haplotypes were treated as single units for association and clustering because of strong linkage in the cohort. Typing coverage differed by locus: A, B, C, DRB1 and DQB1 were typed in roughly 620-630 donors, DQA1 in about 510, DPA1 in over 600, and DPB1 in just under 480. The study was designed to test whether signatures of past pathogen exposure could be identified by cataloging public T cell receptors. Every discovery cohort repertoire had been produced on one sequencing platform. A later genetic analysis took genome-wide SNP genotypes for about 55% of the roughly 670 donors and used that subset as a discovery cohort. A later analysis re-analyzed previously published TCR beta repertoires from about 600 donors and added high-resolution HLA genotyping to study TCR occurrence patterns. Besides the first cohort of approximately 670 subjects, a separate validation cohort made up of 120 different subjects was used. The later analysis used no new phenotypic data to find candidate immune exposures, relying instead on TCR beta sequences and their occurrence across donors. The genetic ancestry cluster associated with self-reported Caucasian donors included about 81% of the 398 genotyped donors. The study profiled the T cell repertoires of under 700 subjects by immunosequencing and related them to cytomegalovirus serostatus. To decide whether each TCR beta V gene segment behaved as functional or pseudogenic, an earlier analysis of fewer than 750 of the donors relied on high-throughput TCR beta sequencing. To predict cytomegalovirus infection status, the study brought together high-throughput TCR immunosequencing, statistical association of individual TCRs with disease status, and machine learning. Roughly 290 gigabases of sequencing data and approximately 91 million unique TCR sequences made up an early release that covered about 640 HLA-typed donors. On average, around 240,000 unique TCR beta nucleotide sequences were sequenced per donor among 350 to 400 genotyped donors of the cohort, with roughly 20% of those sequences being non-productive. Donor age, sex, ethnicity and CMV serostatus were collected together with the repertoire data.

On this clone itself: Which antigen it targets is not known. No per-base quality is available; no much larger clone lies one base away.

Study-level results and caveats: Broadly in line with IMGT annotations, most TCR beta V segments showed up in productive rearrangements about 90% or about 30% of the time in an earlier analysis of a few hundred of the donors. In a later analysis, HLA-associated TCR beta chains showed more clonal expansion and lower generation probabilities than non-associated chains that were equally common. The presence/absence analyses assumed that sequencing depth was roughly uniform across donors, and that assumption may not be true. According to a later genetic analysis, donors in an Asian-associated ancestry cluster had fewer N-insertions in productive TCRs than the approximately 650-donor mean. Because some donors lacked HLA typing at each locus, the association tests relied only on the typed subset. According to a later analysis, most CMV-associated TCR beta chains appeared to be HLA-restricted, and the HLA associations seemed to be driven largely by CMV exposure. In this cohort, only TCR beta chains were sequenced, and detectable features were limited by the absence of alpha or paired-chain data. The classifier was reported to diagnose cytomegalovirus status with high specificity and sensitivity in both the original cohort and the validation cohort. A further reported finding was that TCR beta sequences accurately predicted the HLA-A and HLA-B alleles for most subjects in the first cohort. When HLA alleles, especially DR and DQ, strongly co-occurred, attributing TCR associations to individual alleles was difficult. A cluster of highly shared sequence variants was judged likely to be a technical artifact of the sequencing pipeline. Most TCR sequences were seen in very few donors, while some public TCRs were found in many individuals. Correlated functional status among segregating V segments might be attributable to linkage disequilibrium, but an unknown experimental factor could not be ruled out. Immune exposure information for the cohort was limited to CMV serostatus. About 17 rarely observed V segments, including chromosome 9 orphons, were excluded from the earlier analysis of several hundred of the donors because counts were too low. The study gave a list of under 200 TCR beta chains associated with cytomegalovirus. In a later analysis, 15,000 to 20,000 TCR beta sequences were associated with specific HLA alleles at a false discovery rate of 0.05. In a later genetic analysis, a missense DCLRE1C variant was associated with V-gene and J-gene trimming of TCR beta chains, and the association was replicated in an independent cohort. A few of the identified cytomegalovirus-associated TCR beta chains were confirmed in vitro to be specific for cytomegalovirus antigens. According to a later analysis, TCR association rates differed among HLA loci, with DRB1 alleles showing the most associated TCRs and HLA-C alleles showing the fewest. The authors suggested that the approach could potentially be extended to other disease states and immunological phenotypes. The 87-base-pair reads could not distinguish some IMGT-functional V segments, including TRBV6-2 and TRBV6-3, so those segments were excluded. According to a later analysis, parvovirus B19, influenza, CMV and Epstein-Barr virus appeared linked to several top co-occurrence clusters.

The cohort comprised 550 to 700 healthy bone marrow donors. All cohort members were sampled while nominally healthy, although unrecorded immune exposures were likely present. The donor tested CMV seropositive, placing the donor among the 250 to 350 seropositive members of the cohort. Each donor provided a peripheral blood sample, and peripheral blood mononuclear cells were used for TCR beta sequencing. The Qiagen DNeasy Blood Extraction Kit was used to extract genomic DNA from the blood cell samples. At the junction V is shortened by 3 bases and J by 5 bases, with 11 bases in between. The CDR3 spans 12 residues, from the cysteine through the phenylalanine. Only the CDR3 region is kept as DNA, spanning 36 bases read in frame from base 1. CDR1 and CDR2 are drawn from the germline V gene: SQVTM, ANQGSEA. The library was built by means of the immunoSEQ multiplex PCR assay. The multiplex PCR relied on a mix of 60 forward primers for TCR Vbeta segments and 13 reverse primers for TCR Jbeta segments. The CDR3 region of rearranged TCR beta genes was amplified from genomic DNA with a multiplex PCR assay. The Illumina HiSeq System was used to sequence the amplified TCR beta libraries as 87-base-pair reads. The original pipeline was this. In a later analysis, roughly 80 million unique TCR beta chains were counted across the approximately 640 repertoires, and some 10 million of these chains were shared by at least two donors. A nearest-neighbor algorithm error-corrected the raw reads and collapsed the reads into unique sequences, merging closely related sequences to remove PCR and sequencing errors. To assign V, D and J gene segments, CDR3 sequences were aligned to IMGT reference sequences. For a sequence to be retained, at least a six-nucleotide match to both a V gene segment and a J gene segment was required. A rearrangement was called productive if the CDR3 had no stop codons and remained in frame with V and J, and every other rearrangement was called non-productive. Following IMGT convention, CDR3 was defined as the stretch from the second conserved V-encoded cysteine up to the conserved J-encoded phenylalanine. In an earlier analysis of just under 600 of the donors, sequences lacking an unambiguous match to a single V gene segment were excluded. An earlier analysis of 587 of the donors called V segments functional above 56.7% productive rearrangements and segregating when the between-donor standard deviation exceeded 5%. A statistical classification framework was developed to diagnose cytomegalovirus status using the catalog of TCR beta chain sequences. In a later analysis, V and J genes were assigned by comparing TCR nucleotide sequences against IMGT/GENE-DB human TR gene sequences. The TCRdist pipeline was used in a later analysis to assign CDR3 sequences and most-parsimonious VDJ recombination scenarios. In a later analysis, each TCR beta chain was defined by its CDR3 amino acid sequence together with its V-gene family, and reads lacking a unique V-gene family were excluded. A later analysis removed 600 or so highly shared, low-generation-probability nucleotide sequences to deal with suspected cross-contamination and a sequencing artifact. For each public chain, a later analysis derived a clonal expansion index from normalized ranks of inferred template counts within each repertoire. A later analysis computed generation probabilities with a VDJ recombination model fitted to out-of-frame rearrangements, and checked the results against IGoR. In a later analysis, TCR-TCR, TCR-HLA and TCR-CMV co-occurrence was scored with hypergeometric tests, and a repertoire-size bias correction was applied to TCR pairs. False discovery rates were estimated in a later analysis by permuting HLA or CMV assignments 20 times. A later analysis grouped co-occurring TCRs with DBSCAN, adding TCRdist sequence similarity when clustering within HLA-allele-positive subsets. Co-occurrence clustering excluded repertoires with fewer than 30,000 or more than 120,000 public chains, plus five with anomalous nucleotide sharing. The table comes from immuneACCESS by way of TCRdb, which keeps in-frame sequences with V and J called. Part of the clones is missing from these tables; in studies checked, under half for an unresolved V gene and the rest for unknown reasons. V, J and clone size are taken as reported in that table, and D and trimming were inferred from the DNA itself. Counted in this sample were more than 90,000 clones; around four fifths of them appeared once. Approximately 4% of the sample belongs to the ten largest clones.

This TCR was sampled from a woman in her thirties or forties in good health and CMV-seropositive. Sequencing was done on a sample of PBMCs. The chain joins TRBV29-1 to TRBJ2-7, and the D gene may be TRBD1, 6 bases matching. CDR3 sequence: CSVETQGDEQYF. The sequenced DNA is TGCAGCGTTGAGACACAGGGAGACGAGCAGTACTTC.